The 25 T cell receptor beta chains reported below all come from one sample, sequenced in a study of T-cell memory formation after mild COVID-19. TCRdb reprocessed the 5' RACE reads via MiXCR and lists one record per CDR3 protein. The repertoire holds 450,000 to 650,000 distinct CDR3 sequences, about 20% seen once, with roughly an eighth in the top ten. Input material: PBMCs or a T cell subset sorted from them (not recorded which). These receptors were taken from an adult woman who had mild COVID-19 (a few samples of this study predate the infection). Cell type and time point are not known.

CDR3 region: CASRGNADTQYF. DNA of the CDR3: TGTGCCAGCCGGGGGAACGCAGATACGCAGTATTTT. This chain uses TRBV28 with TRBJ2-3; a possible D gene is TRBD2 (6 bases). Germline V gene lookup returns CDR1 MDHEN and CDR2 SYDVKM. Deletions cut 8 bases from V and 4 bases from J, with 10 bases between. The CDR3 is 12 amino acids.

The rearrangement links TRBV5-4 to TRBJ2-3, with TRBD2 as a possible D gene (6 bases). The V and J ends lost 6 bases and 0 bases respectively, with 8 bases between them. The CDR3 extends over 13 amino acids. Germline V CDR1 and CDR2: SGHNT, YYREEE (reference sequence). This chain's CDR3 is CASKDYSTDTQYF. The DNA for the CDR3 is TGTGCCAGCAAGGACTACAGCACAGATACGCAGTATTTT.

CDR3 amino acids: CASSWTSGGGETQYF. CDR3 nucleotide sequence: TGTGCCAGCAGCTGGACTAGCGGGGGAGGGGAGACCCAGTACTTC. The chain joins TRBV7-2 to TRBJ2-5, with 13 positions matching TRBD2. This CDR3 is 15 amino acids long. V was pared by 4 bases and J by 5 bases, with 4 bases of the junction left unmatched. Germline V lookup: CDR1 SGHTA, CDR2 FQGNSA.

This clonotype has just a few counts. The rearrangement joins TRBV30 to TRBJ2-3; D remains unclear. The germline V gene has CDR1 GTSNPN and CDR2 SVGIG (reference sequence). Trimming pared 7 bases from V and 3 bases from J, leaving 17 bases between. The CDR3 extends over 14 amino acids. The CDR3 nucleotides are TGTGCCTACAAGCCCGAGTTAAAAACAGATACGCAGTATTTT. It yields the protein CAYKPELKTDTQYF.

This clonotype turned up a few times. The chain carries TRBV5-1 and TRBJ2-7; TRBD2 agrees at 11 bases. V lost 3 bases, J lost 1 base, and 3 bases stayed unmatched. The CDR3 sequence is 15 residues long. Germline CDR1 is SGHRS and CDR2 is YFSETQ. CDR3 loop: CASSWGTSGSYEQYF. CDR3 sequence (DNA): TGCGCCAGCAGCTGGGGGACTAGCGGTTCCTACGAGCAGTACTTC.

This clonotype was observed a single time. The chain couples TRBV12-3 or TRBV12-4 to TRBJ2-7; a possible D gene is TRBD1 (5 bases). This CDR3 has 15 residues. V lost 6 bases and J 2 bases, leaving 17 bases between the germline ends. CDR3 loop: CASSPRLRVAYEQYF. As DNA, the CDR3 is TGTGCCAGCAGCCCAAGGCTCAGGGTTGCCTACGAGCAGTACTTC.

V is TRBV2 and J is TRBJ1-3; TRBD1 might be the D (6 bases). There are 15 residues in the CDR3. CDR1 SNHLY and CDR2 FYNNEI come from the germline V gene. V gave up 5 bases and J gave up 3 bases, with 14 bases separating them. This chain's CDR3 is CASSPQGTRGNTIYF. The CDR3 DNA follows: TGTGCCAGCAGTCCACAGGGAACCCGTGGAAACACCATATATTTT.

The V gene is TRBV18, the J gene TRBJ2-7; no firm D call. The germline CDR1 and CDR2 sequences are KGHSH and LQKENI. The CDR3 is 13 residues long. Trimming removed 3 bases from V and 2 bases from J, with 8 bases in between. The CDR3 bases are TGTGCCAGCTCACCCCTAGATACCTACGAGCAGTACTTC. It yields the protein CASSPLDTYEQYF.

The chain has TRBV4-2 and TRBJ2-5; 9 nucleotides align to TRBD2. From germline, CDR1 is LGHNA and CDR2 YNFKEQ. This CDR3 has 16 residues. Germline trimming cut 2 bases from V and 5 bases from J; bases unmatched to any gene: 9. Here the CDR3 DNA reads TGTGCCAGCAGCCAACTTAGCGGGGGCGTGGGGGAGACCCAGTACTTC. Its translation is CASSQLSGGVGETQYF.

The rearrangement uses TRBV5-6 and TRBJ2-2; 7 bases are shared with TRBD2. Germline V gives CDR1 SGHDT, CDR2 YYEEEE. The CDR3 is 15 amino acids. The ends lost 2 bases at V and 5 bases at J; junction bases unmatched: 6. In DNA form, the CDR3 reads TGTGCCAGCAGCTTCTTGCGGGAGTGGACCGGGGAGCTGTTTTTT. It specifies CASSFLREWTGELFF. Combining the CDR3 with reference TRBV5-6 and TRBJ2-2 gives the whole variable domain DAGVTQSPTHLIKTRGQQVTLRCSPKSGHDTVSWYQQALGQGPQFIFQYYEEEERQRGNFPDRFSGHQFPNYSSELNVNALLLGDSALYLCASSFLREWTGELFFGEGSRLTVL.

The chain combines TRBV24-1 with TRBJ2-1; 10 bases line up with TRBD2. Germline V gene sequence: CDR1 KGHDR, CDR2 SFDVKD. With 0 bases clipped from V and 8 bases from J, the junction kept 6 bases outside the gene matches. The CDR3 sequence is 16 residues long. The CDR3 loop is CATSDLRSSGSHEQFF. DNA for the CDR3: TGTGCCACCAGTGATTTGCGGTCTAGCGGGAGCCATGAGCAGTTCTTC.

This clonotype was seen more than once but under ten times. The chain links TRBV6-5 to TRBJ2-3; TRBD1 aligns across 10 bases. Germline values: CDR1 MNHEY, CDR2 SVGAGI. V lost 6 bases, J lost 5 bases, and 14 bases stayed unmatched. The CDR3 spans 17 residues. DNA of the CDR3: TGTGCCAGCAGGCAAGCTCGCGGGACAGGGGCGAGAGATACGCAGTATTTT. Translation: CASRQARGTGARDTQYF.

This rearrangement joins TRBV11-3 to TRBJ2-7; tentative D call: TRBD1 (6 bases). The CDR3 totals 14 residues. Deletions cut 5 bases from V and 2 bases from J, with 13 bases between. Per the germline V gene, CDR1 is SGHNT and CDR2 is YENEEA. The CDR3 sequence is CASSTWTATYEQYF. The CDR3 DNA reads TGTGCCAGCAGCACTTGGACAGCAACCTACGAGCAGTACTTC.

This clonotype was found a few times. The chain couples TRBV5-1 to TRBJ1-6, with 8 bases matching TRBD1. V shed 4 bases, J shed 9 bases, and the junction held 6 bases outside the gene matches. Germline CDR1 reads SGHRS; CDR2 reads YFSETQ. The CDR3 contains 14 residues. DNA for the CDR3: TGCGCCAGCAGCCTGGGACAGGATGGTTCACCCCTCCACTTT. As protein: CASSLGQDGSPLHF. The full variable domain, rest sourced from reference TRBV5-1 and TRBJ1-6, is KAGVTQTPRYLIKTRGQQVTLSCSPISGHRSVSWYQQTPGQGLQFLFEYFSETQRNKGNFPGRFSGRQFSNSRSEMNVSTLELGDSALYLCASSLGQDGSPLHFGNGTRLTVT.

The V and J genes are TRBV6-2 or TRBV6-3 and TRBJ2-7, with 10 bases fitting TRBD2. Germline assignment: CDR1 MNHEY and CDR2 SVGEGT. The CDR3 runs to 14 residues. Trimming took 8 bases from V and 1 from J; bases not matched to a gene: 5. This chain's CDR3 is CASLRTSGSYEQYF. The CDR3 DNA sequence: TGTGCCAGCCTTAGGACTAGCGGTTCCTACGAGCAGTACTTC.

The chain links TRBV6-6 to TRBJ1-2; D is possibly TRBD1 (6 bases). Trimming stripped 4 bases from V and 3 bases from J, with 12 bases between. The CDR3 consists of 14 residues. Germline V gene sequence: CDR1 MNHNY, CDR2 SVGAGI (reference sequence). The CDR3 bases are TGTGCCAGCAGTTTAACAGGGATGGACTATGGCTACACCTTC. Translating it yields CASSLTGMDYGYTF.

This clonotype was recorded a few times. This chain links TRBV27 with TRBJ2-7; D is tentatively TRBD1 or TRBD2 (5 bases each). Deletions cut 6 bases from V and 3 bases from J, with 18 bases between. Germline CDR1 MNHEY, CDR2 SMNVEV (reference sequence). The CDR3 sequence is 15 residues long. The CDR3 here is CASRLLGVGLYEQYF. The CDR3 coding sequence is TGTGCCAGCAGATTACTAGGGGTAGGTCTCTACGAGCAGTACTTC.

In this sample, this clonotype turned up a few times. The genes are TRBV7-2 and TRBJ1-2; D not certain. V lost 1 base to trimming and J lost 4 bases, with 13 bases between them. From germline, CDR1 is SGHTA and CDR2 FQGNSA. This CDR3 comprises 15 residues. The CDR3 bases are TGTGCCAGCAGCTTAGAGAACAGTGCGACCTATGGCTACACCTTC. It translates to CASSLENSATYGYTF. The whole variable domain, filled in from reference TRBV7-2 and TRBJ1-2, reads GAGVSQSPSNKVTEKGKDVELRCDPISGHTALYWYRQSLGQGLEFLIYFQGNSAPDKSGLPSDRFSAERTGGSVSTLTIQRTQQEDSAVYLCASSLENSATYGYTFGSGTRLTVV.

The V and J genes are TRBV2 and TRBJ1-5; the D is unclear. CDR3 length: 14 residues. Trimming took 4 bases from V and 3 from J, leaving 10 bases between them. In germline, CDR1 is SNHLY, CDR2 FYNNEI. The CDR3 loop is CASSAYGVNQPQHF. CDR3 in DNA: TGTGCCAGCAGTGCATATGGGGTCAATCAGCCCCAGCATTTT.

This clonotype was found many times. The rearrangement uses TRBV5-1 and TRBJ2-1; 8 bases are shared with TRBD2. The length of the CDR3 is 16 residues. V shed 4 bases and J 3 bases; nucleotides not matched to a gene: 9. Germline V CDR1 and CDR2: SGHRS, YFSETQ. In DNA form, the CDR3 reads TGCGCCAGCAGCCATACTGGCGGGAGGAACTACAATGAGCAGTTCTTC. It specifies CASSHTGGRNYNEQFF.

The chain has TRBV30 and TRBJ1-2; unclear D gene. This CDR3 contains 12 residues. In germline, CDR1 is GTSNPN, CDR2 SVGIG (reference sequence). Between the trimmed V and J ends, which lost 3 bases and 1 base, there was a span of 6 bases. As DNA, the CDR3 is TGTGCCTGGAGCACTAGTAACTATGGCTACACCTTC. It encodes CAWSTSNYGYTF.

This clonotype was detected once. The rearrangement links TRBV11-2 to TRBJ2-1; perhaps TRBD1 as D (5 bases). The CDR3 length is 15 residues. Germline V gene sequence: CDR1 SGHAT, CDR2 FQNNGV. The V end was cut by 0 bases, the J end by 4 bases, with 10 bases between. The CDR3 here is CASSLDFQGYNEQFF. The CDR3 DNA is TGTGCCAGCAGCTTAGATTTTCAGGGATACAATGAGCAGTTCTTC.

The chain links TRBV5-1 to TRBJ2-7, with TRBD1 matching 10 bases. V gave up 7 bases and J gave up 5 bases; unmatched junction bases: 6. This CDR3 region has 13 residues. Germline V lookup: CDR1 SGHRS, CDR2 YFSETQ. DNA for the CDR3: TGCGCCAGCGGGGGACAGGGGCTAAACGAGCAGTACTTC. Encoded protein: CASGGQGLNEQYF. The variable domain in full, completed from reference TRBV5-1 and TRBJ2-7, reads KAGVTQTPRYLIKTRGQQVTLSCSPISGHRSVSWYQQTPGQGLQFLFEYFSETQRNKGNFPGRFSGRQFSNSRSEMNVSTLELGDSALYLCASGGQGLNEQYFGPGTRLTVT.

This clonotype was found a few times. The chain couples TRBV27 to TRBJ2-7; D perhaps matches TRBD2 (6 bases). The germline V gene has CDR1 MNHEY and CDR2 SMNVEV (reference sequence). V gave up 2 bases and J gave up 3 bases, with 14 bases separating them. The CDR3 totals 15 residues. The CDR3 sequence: CASSLLGDSSYEQYF. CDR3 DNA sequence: TGTGCCAGCAGTTTACTAGGGGACTCAAGCTACGAGCAGTACTTC.

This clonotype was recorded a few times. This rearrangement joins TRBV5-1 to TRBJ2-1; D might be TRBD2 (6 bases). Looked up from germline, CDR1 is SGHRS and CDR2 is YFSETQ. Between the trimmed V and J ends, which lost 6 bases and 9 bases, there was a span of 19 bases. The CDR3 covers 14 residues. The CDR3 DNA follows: TGCGCCAGCACCTCCCGGGACTCGGCGGGTGAGCAGTTCTTC. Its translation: CASTSRDSAGEQFF.